What follows is one T cell receptor (beta chain) and its context. Its target is not known. This sample was included in a study of beta chain features in type 1 diabetes. Overall study findings and caveats: Comparison showed that naive, central memory and Treg TCRB repertoires appeared more similar among patients than among healthy donors. Type 1 diabetes patients had moderately but significantly shorter TCRB CDR3s in all four CD4+ subsets.

Germline values: CDR1 SGHVS, CDR2 FNYEAQ. The CDR3 consists of 15 residues. The ends were cut back, 2 bases at V and 4 bases at J, with 14 bases in the middle. Sequenced material consisted of expressed TCRB transcripts (all of the isolated RNA was reverse transcribed). Only in-frame clones appear in the TCRdb table, and some are missing; sequencing was by immunoSEQ multiplex PCR. The table includes 600,000 to 750,000 clones, approximately 13% detected once. The TCR originated in a young man with type 1 diabetes. The V call is TRBV7-6, the J call TRBJ2-5; possibly TRBD2 for D (6 bases). Sequencing input: naive CD4+ T cells from blood. CDR3 in amino acids: CASSLTRWGGETQYF. CDR3 bases: TGTGCCAGCAGCTTAACTAGGTGGGGAGGAGAGACCCAGTACTTC.